A single sample gave rise to the 12 T cell receptor beta chains below, sequenced in a study of T cells in Graves' hyperthyroidism and ophthalmopathy. Amplification of TCR beta CDR3 regions was performed using RNA transcripts as template. Using the HTBI primer set, a first-round RT-PCR was run on the TCR CDR3. TCRdb called the multiplex PCR reads again in MiXCR, with one record for every CDR3 protein. The sample gives roughly 99,000 distinct CDR3 sequences, roughly 15% of which show up once; about 40% is in the top ten. The source material was blood. These receptors came from a woman aged 50 to 60 with Graves' hyperthyroidism.

The table lists this clonotype with many counts. The chain uses TRBV29-1 and TRBJ2-1; D ambiguous. The V end was cut by 4 bases, the J end by 0 bases, with 13 bases between. CDR1 is SQVTM, CDR2 ANQGSEA, per germline. The CDR3 extends over 15 amino acids. DNA for the CDR3: TGCAGCGTTGGCGCCTCTACGAGCTCCTACAATGAGCAGTTCTTC. As protein: CSVGASTSSYNEQFF.

This clonotype was found many times. This chain links TRBV6-1 with TRBJ1-5; no clear D gene. There are 14 residues in the CDR3. The V gene's germline CDR1 is MNHNS and CDR2 SASEGT. The ends were cut back, 6 bases at V and 0 bases at J, with 9 bases in the middle. This CDR3 reads CASRAGYSNQPQHF. The CDR3 DNA sequence: TGTGCCAGCAGAGCAGGTTATAGCAATCAGCCCCAGCATTTT.

The table lists this clonotype with many counts. The chain is built from TRBV12-3 or TRBV12-4 and TRBJ1-3; D gene ambiguous. Trimming took 1 base from V and 6 from J, leaving 13 bases between them. The CDR3 sequence is 15 residues long. The CDR3 loop reads CASSLGALGVNTIYF. The DNA of the CDR3 is TGTGCCAGCAGTTTAGGGGCATTGGGTGTAAACACCATATATTTT.

This clonotype was seen ten or more times. For the CDR3, the DNA is TGTGCCAGCAGCCGGGGACAAAGGAGCGACTTGACAGATACGCAGTATTTT. This gives the protein CASSRGQRSDLTDTQYF. J is TRBJ2-3 and V is TRBV11-2; TRBD1 might be the D (6 bases). V was cut by 5 bases and J by 3 bases, with 21 bases left in between. Germline CDR1 and CDR2: SGHAT and FQNNGV. The CDR3 covers 17 residues.

A remark on this clonotype: A much larger clone sits a single nucleotide away, making a read error possible. This sequence joins TRBV29-1 and TRBJ2-1; D ambiguous. V lost 5 bases and J lost 3, with 11 bases in between. Germline lookup yields CDR1 SQVTM and CDR2 ANQGSEA. The CDR3 runs to 13 residues. The CDR3 here is CSVMAPDYNEQFF. CDR3 bases: TGCAGCGTTATGGCCCCCGACTACAATGAGCAGTTCTTC.

In its sample, this clonotype was seen many times. The CDR3 coding sequence is TGCGCCAGCAGCTTGATAATGGACGACAGGAACACTGAAGCTTTCTTT. It translates to CASSLIMDDRNTEAFF. The chain couples TRBV5-1 to TRBJ1-1; perhaps TRBD1 as D (5 bases). V dropped 1 base and J dropped 1 base, with 14 bases sitting between them. The CDR3 is made up of 16 amino acids. CDR1 is SGHRS and CDR2 is YFSETQ in the germline V gene.

This clonotype was counted at least ten times. The chain joins TRBV7-2 to TRBJ2-1; 11 bases are shared with TRBD2. The CDR3 extends over 14 amino acids. In germline, CDR1 is SGHTA, CDR2 FQGNSA. Germline trimming cut 0 bases from V and 10 bases from J; bases unmatched to any gene: 2. The CDR3 DNA reads TGTGCCAGCAGCTTAGCAACTAGCGGGAGCGAGCAGTTCTTC. Translation: CASSLATSGSEQFF. Complete variable domain (other parts from reference TRBV7-2 and TRBJ2-1): GAGVSQSPSNKVTEKGKDVELRCDPISGHTALYWYRQSLGQGLEFLIYFQGNSAPDKSGLPSDRFSAERTGGSVSTLTIQRTQQEDSAVYLCASSLATSGSEQFFGPGTRLTVL.

This clonotype has at least ten counts. The CDR3 DNA follows: TGCGCCAGCAGCAGCCCAGGGGTTTCTAATGAAAAACTGTTTTTT. This translates into CASSSPGVSNEKLFF. This chain connects TRBV5-1 to TRBJ1-4; the D gene is possibly TRBD1 (6 bases). Per germline, CDR1 SGHRS and CDR2 YFSETQ. Trimming cost V 4 bases and J 3 bases, with 13 bases left between them. CDR3 length equals 15 residues. The full variable domain, with the rest looked up from reference TRBV5-1 and TRBJ1-4, is KAGVTQTPRYLIKTRGQQVTLSCSPISGHRSVSWYQQTPGQGLQFLFEYFSETQRNKGNFPGRFSGRQFSNSRSEMNVSTLELGDSALYLCASSSPGVSNEKLFFGSGTQLSVL.

This clonotype was counted ten times or more. V is TRBV12-3 or TRBV12-4 and J is TRBJ1-2, with TRBD1 as a possible D gene (6 bases). V shed 2 bases and J shed 8 bases, with 15 bases lying between them. The CDR3 is 14 amino acids. The CDR3 bases are TGTGCCAGCAGTTTAAGTGGGGCAGGGGTCGGCTACACCTTC. As protein: CASSLSGAGVGYTF.

The chain uses TRBV28 and TRBJ1-1; 7 bases map to TRBD1. Germline loops: CDR1 MDHEN, CDR2 SYDVKM. J lost 1 base, V lost 2 bases, and 4 bases had no gene match. The CDR3 covers 15 residues. The CDR3 DNA sequence: TGTGCCAGCAGTTTAGGGACAGCCTCGAACACTGAAGCTTTCTTT. This gives the protein CASSLGTASNTEAFF.

This clonotype has at least ten counts. The chain has TRBV11-3 and TRBJ2-1; D is unresolved. Trimming cost V 1 base and J 8 bases, with 9 bases left between them. The CDR3 runs to 13 residues. Germline CDR1 SGHNT, CDR2 YENEEA. The CDR3 DNA follows: TGTGCCAGCAGCTTAGTCATGGGCGATGAGCAGTTCTTC. Translating gives CASSLVMGDEQFF.

Concerning this clonotype itself: A read error may explain this, as a much larger clone is one base away. The chain uses TRBV20-1 and TRBJ2-3; 10 bases are a match to TRBD2. The junction had 5 bases not matched to a gene; V was cut back by 7 bases and J by 4 bases. CDR3 length: 13 residues. Germline V lookup: CDR1 DFQATT, CDR2 SNEGSKA (reference sequence). In DNA, the CDR3 is TGCAGTGAGTCGAGCGGGAGGGCAGATACGCAGTATTTT. This gives the protein CSESSGRADTQYF.